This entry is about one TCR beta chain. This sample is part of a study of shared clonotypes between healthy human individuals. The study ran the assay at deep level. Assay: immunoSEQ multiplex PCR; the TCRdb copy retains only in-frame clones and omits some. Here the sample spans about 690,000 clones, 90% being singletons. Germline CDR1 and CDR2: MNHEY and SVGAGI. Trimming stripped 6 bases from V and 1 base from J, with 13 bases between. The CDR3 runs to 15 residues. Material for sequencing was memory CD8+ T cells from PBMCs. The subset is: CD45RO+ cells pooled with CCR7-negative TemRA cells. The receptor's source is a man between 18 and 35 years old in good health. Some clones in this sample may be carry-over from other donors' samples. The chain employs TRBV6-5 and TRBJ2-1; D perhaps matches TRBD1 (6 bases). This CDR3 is CASREVRGSYNEQFF. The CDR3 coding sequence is TGTGCCAGCAGGGAGGTTAGGGGGTCCTACAATGAGCAGTTCTTC.